One sample yielded the 29 T cell receptor beta chains listed below, sequenced in a study of blood T cells in healthy people across ages. For the second PCR, which ran for roughly 6 to 12 cycles, a sample-barcoded 5' primer and a J-beta primer mix were used. TCRdb re-derived calls from the 5' RACE reads in MiXCR, one entry per CDR3 protein. Among about 690,000 distinct CDR3 sequences listed, roughly 41% were seen once. The specimen was blood. The receptors shown here come from a man older than 75 in good health.

The chain couples TRBV20-1 to TRBJ2-1; TRBD2 aligns across 10 bases. Trimming at V came to 0 bases and at J to 12 bases, leaving 11 bases not matched to a gene. The CDR3 length is 15 residues. Looked up from germline, CDR1 is DFQATT and CDR2 is SNEGSKA (reference sequence). The CDR3 spells CSARDLAGGPGGQFF. DNA for the CDR3: TGCAGTGCTAGAGATTTAGCGGGGGGACCCGGGGGGCAGTTCTTC.

The chain employs TRBV10-3 and TRBJ1-6; D possibly corresponds to TRBD1 (5 bases). Germline CDR1 ENHRY, CDR2 SYGVKD. Deletions cut 6 bases from V and 10 bases from J, with 16 bases between. The CDR3 totals 14 residues. The CDR3 protein is CAISAQGNLSPLHF. CDR3 sequence (DNA): TGTGCCATCAGCGCTCAGGGTAATTTGTCACCCCTCCACTTT.

This rearrangement joins TRBV29-1 to TRBJ2-2, with D maybe TRBD1 (5 bases). This CDR3 spans 13 amino acids. CDR1 is SQVTM and CDR2 is ANQGSEA in the germline V gene. V lost 7 bases and J 2 bases, leaving 11 bases between the germline ends. CDR3 sequence (DNA): TGCAGCGCCGACAGAGCTAACACCGGGGAGCTGTTTTTT. This sequence encodes CSADRANTGELFF.

This chain joins TRBV30 and TRBJ1-2; D is ambiguous. CDR3 size: 13 residues. V lost 5 bases, J lost 8 bases, and 18 bases lay in between. Germline CDR1 reads GTSNPN; CDR2 reads SVGIG (reference sequence). CDR3 protein: CAWGPQPGRGYTF. DNA of the CDR3: TGTGCCTGGGGTCCCCAGCCTGGGAGGGGCTACACCTTC.

V and J are TRBV30 and TRBJ1-5; no definite D call. V lost 2 bases, J lost 6 bases, and 8 bases lay in between. The CDR3 sequence is 12 residues long. From germline, CDR1 is GTSNPN and CDR2 SVGIG (reference sequence). The CDR3 is CAWSPGRQPQHF. The CDR3 DNA reads TGTGCCTGGAGTCCTGGTCGTCAGCCCCAGCATTTT.

This clonotype was seen a few times. The chain couples TRBV20-1 to TRBJ2-3; 7 bases agree with TRBD2. The CDR3 length is 16 residues. The germline V gene has CDR1 DFQATT and CDR2 SNEGSKA (reference sequence). J gave up 6 bases and V 0 bases, and 12 bases lay outside the gene matches. The CDR3 DNA reads as TGCAGTGCTAGAGATTCCCAAGAAGCGGGATGGGATACGCAGTATTTT. The encoded protein is CSARDSQEAGWDTQYF.

This clonotype has just one count. The chain employs TRBV6-5 and TRBJ2-7; D may be TRBD1 or TRBD2 (5 bases each). The CDR3 is 16 residues long. Trimming left V 0 bases short and J 6 bases short, with 18 bases between. CDR1 and CDR2 from the germline V gene are MNHEY and SVGAGI. CDR3 loop: CASSYSRTNSGREQYF. The CDR3 DNA follows: TGTGCCAGCAGTTACTCGAGGACCAACTCGGGGCGCGAGCAGTACTTC.

V is TRBV20-1 and J is TRBJ1-5; D remains unclear. Per the germline V gene, CDR1 is DFQATT and CDR2 is SNEGSKA (reference sequence). V lost 3 bases to trimming and J lost 0 bases, with 12 bases between them. This CDR3 comprises 15 residues. The CDR3 protein is CSARKAGYSNQPQHF. The CDR3 nucleotides are TGCAGTGCTAGGAAGGCAGGCTATAGCAATCAGCCCCAGCATTTT.

V is TRBV6-5 and J is TRBJ1-1, with 7 bases lining up with TRBD1. The CDR3 contains 14 residues. The germline gives CDR1 MNHEY, CDR2 SVGAGI. J lost 10 bases, V lost 6 bases, and 14 bases had no gene match. The CDR3 reads CASSKGQAQFVAFF. For the CDR3, the DNA is TGTGCCAGCAGCAAAGGACAGGCCCAATTTGTAGCTTTCTTT.

This clonotype was observed a handful of times. V and J are TRBV28 and TRBJ2-7, with D possibly being TRBD1 (6 bases). The CDR3 is made up of 15 amino acids. V was clipped by 6 bases and J by 0 bases, with 15 bases between them. From germline, CDR1 is MDHEN and CDR2 SYDVKM. CDR3 sequence reads: CASSFLGTHSYEQYF. DNA for the CDR3: TGTGCCAGCAGCTTTCTGGGGACACACTCCTACGAGCAGTACTTC.

This clonotype appeared a few times. The rearrangement joins TRBV9 to TRBJ2-1; 9 bases map to TRBD1. There are 16 residues in the CDR3. Trimming cost V 3 bases and J 0 bases; bases outside gene matches: 4. Germline CDR1 reads SGDLS; CDR2 reads YYNGEE. CDR3 DNA: TGTGCCAGCAGCGCAGGGACAGGGAACTCCTACAATGAGCAGTTCTTC. Translating it yields CASSAGTGNSYNEQFF.

This clonotype occurred a few times. The chain employs TRBV12-3 or TRBV12-4 and TRBJ2-1; TRBD2 matches 8 bases. J gave up 6 bases and V 4 bases, and 8 bases lay outside the gene matches. CDR3 length equals 15 residues. The CDR3 here is CASSWAGGGSNEQFF. CDR3 DNA: TGTGCCAGCAGTTGGGCGGGGGGTGGCTCCAATGAGCAGTTCTTC.

There are a few counts of this clonotype. J is TRBJ2-1 and V is TRBV5-1, with a weak D call TRBD2 (6 bases). This CDR3 spans 15 amino acids. Per the germline V gene, CDR1 is SGHRS and CDR2 is YFSETQ. The V gene lost 4 bases and the J gene lost 5 bases, with 16 bases spanning the gap. Here the CDR3 DNA reads TGCGCCAGCAGCCCCTCGCGGGGTTTGGACAATGAGCAGTTCTTC. The encoded protein is CASSPSRGLDNEQFF.

This clonotype was seen at least ten times. The chain recombines TRBV29-1 with TRBJ2-7, with TRBD2 identical over 9 bases. CDR1 and CDR2 from the germline V gene are SQVTM and ANQGSEA. V gave up 4 bases and J gave up 4 bases; unmatched junction bases: 5. The CDR3 is 13 amino acids. The CDR3 reads CSVGSGRGYEQYF. The CDR3 DNA reads TGCAGCGTTGGTAGCGGGAGAGGGTACGAGCAGTACTTC.

There are a few counts of this clonotype. The chain couples TRBV27 to TRBJ2-2; TRBD1 might be the D (6 bases). V lost 3 bases and J lost 0, with 8 bases in between. Germline assignment: CDR1 MNHEY and CDR2 SMNVEV (reference sequence). This CDR3 is 15 amino acids long. The CDR3 reads CASSFGQTNTGELFF. DNA for the CDR3: TGTGCCAGCAGTTTTGGACAGACGAACACCGGGGAGCTGTTTTTT.

The rearrangement joins TRBV7-2 to TRBJ1-2; 8 bases line up with TRBD1. Germline assignment: CDR1 SGHTA and CDR2 FQGNSA. This CDR3 has 16 amino acids. The V and J ends lost 6 bases and 4 bases, in that order; junction bases with no gene match: 13. The CDR3 sequence: CASRVRRPGQAYGYTF. The CDR3, as DNA: TGTGCCAGCAGGGTCCGCCGACCGGGACAGGCCTATGGCTACACCTTC.

The rearrangement links TRBV24-1 to TRBJ2-3, with D hard to call. Trimming shortened V by 4 bases and J by 1 base, and 11 bases separated the two germline ends. Germline V gene lookup returns CDR1 KGHDR and CDR2 SFDVKD. The CDR3 extends over 15 amino acids. DNA of the CDR3: TGTGCCACCAGTGACCCGGCCCGGGGCACAGATACGCAGTATTTT. Protein product: CATSDPARGTDTQYF.

This clonotype has just a few counts. The gene calls are TRBV30 and TRBJ1-5; a weak D match, TRBD1 (5 bases). V lost 0 bases and J 6 bases, leaving 12 bases between the germline ends. CDR3 length equals 14 residues. Germline V lookup: CDR1 GTSNPN, CDR2 SVGIG (reference sequence). The CDR3, as DNA: TGTGCCTGGAGTGTGAGTAGGGGCAGTCAGCCCCAGCATTTT. It encodes CAWSVSRGSQPQHF.

The chain couples TRBV5-1 to TRBJ1-2; TRBD1 matches at 8 bases. Germline CDR1 SGHRS, CDR2 YFSETQ. The CDR3 runs to 15 residues. The trim removed 4 bases at V and 3 bases at J, leaving 8 bases unmatched. The CDR3 nucleotides are TGCGCCAGCAGCACGGGACAGGTTGGCGACTATGGCTACACCTTC. It specifies CASSTGQVGDYGYTF.

This chain connects TRBV4-3 to TRBJ1-5, with a tentative D call TRBD1 (6 bases). V dropped 0 bases and J dropped 3 bases, with 9 bases sitting between them. The CDR3 loop spans 15 amino acids. Germline lookup yields CDR1 LGHNA and CDR2 YSLEER. CDR3 DNA sequence: TGCGCCAGCAGCCAAGATCAGGGGCACAATCAGCCCCAGCATTTT. Translation: CASSQDQGHNQPQHF.

This clonotype was observed a single time. The chain couples TRBV15 to TRBJ1-3, with unresolved D. The CDR3 extends over 15 amino acids. V gave up 0 bases and J gave up 0 bases, with 6 bases separating them. The germline gives CDR1 LNHNV, CDR2 YYDKDF (reference sequence). The CDR3 is CATSRELRSGNTIYF. CDR3 bases: TGTGCCACCAGCAGAGAGCTACGCTCTGGAAACACCATATATTTT.

This chain links TRBV9 with TRBJ1-2; D remains ambiguous. The CDR3 spans 17 residues. Trimming took 0 bases from V and 1 from J, leaving 16 bases between them. CDR1 and CDR2 from the germline V gene are SGDLS and YYNGEE. CDR3 DNA: TGTGCCAGCAGCGTAGGGGAGGAATATCCACTTAACTATGGCTACACCTTC. Translation: CASSVGEEYPLNYGYTF.

This clonotype has a handful of counts. The J gene is TRBJ1-2, the V gene TRBV6-2 or TRBV6-3, with D tentatively TRBD1 (5 bases). Germline V gene sequence: CDR1 MNHEY, CDR2 SVGEGT. The CDR3 is made up of 16 amino acids. With 6 bases removed from V and 0 bases from J, the gap between germline ends came to 17 bases. The CDR3 nucleotides are TGTGCCAGCAGACAGAGCGGACACCACGCTAACTATGGCTACACCTTC. It is translated as CASRQSGHHANYGYTF.

This clonotype was found a few times. The V call is TRBV13, the J call TRBJ2-7, with 12 bases that match TRBD2. The J segment lost 4 bases and the V segment lost 3 bases, leaving 7 bases of the junction unmatched. The CDR3 contains 16 residues. Germline assignment: CDR1 PRHDT and CDR2 FYEKMQ (reference sequence). CDR3 amino acids: CASSFGLAGKHYEQYF. The CDR3 DNA sequence: TGTGCCAGCAGCTTCGGACTAGCGGGAAAACATTACGAGCAGTACTTC.

This clonotype was counted only a few times. CDR3 bases: TGTGCCAGCAGCTTAGGGGGACTAGCGGGAGGATCGGGAGAGACCCAGTACTTC. Translation gives CASSLGGLAGGSGETQYF. V gene TRBV7-2 combines with J gene TRBJ2-5; the match to TRBD2 covers 15 bases. J gave up 4 bases and V 1 base, and 7 bases lay outside the gene matches. Germline V gene data show CDR1 as SGHTA and CDR2 as FQGNSA. This CDR3 has 18 residues.

There are a few counts of this clonotype. The chain carries TRBV6-4 and TRBJ2-7; 12 bases are a match to TRBD2. CDR1 and CDR2 from the germline V gene are MRHNA and SNTAGT. The CDR3 has 14 amino acids. The J segment lost 10 bases and the V segment lost 0 bases, leaving 4 bases of the junction unmatched. The CDR3 sequence: CASSDSASGGVQYF. CDR3 in DNA: TGTGCCAGCAGTGACTCTGCTAGCGGGGGGGTACAGTACTTC.

V usage is TRBV6-5 and J usage is TRBJ2-5; D not resolved. There are 14 residues in the CDR3. Trimming removed 7 bases from V and 2 bases from J, with 14 bases in between. Germline V gene data show CDR1 as MNHEY and CDR2 as SVGAGI. CDR3 coding DNA: TGTGCCAGCACCGTTACGTGGGGACAAGAGACCCAGTACTTC. It yields the protein CASTVTWGQETQYF.

This clonotype was counted between two and nine times. This chain connects TRBV11-2 to TRBJ2-3; 11 positions agree with TRBD2. The CDR3 runs to 15 residues. J lost 2 bases, V lost 3 bases, and 1 base had no gene match. Germline assignment: CDR1 SGHAT and CDR2 FQNNGV. The CDR3 region has the DNA TGTGCCAGCAGCTTTAGCGGGAGGGACACAGATACGCAGTATTTT. Encoded protein: CASSFSGRDTDTQYF.

This clonotype was recorded many times. V gene TRBV29-1 combines with J gene TRBJ2-7, with D possibly called TRBD1 or TRBD2 (5 bases each). V lost 5 bases to trimming and J lost 2 bases, with 13 bases between them. CDR3 length equals 13 residues. CDR1 and CDR2 (germline): SQVTM, ANQGSEA. DNA of the CDR3: TGCAGCGTTTCCGGGACGGGACCCTACGAGCAGTACTTC. Its translation is CSVSGTGPYEQYF.